Following are 2 T cell receptor beta chains from one sample sequenced in a study of T-cell reconstitution after alpha-beta-depleted transplantation in children. Researchers prepared the TCRbeta library using unique molecular identifiers, the study reports. A single record per CDR3 protein comes from TCRdb applying MiXCR to the PCR reads. The sample shows roughly 300,000 distinct CDR3 sequences, about 9.4% of them seen only once. This sample comprised PBMCs from the stem cell graft donor, obtained from the stem cell graft. Receptors originate from a human donor who donated a stem cell graft to a child with acute lymphoblastic leukemia.

The chain employs TRBV20-1 and TRBJ2-1, with 7 nucleotides matching TRBD1. The ends lost 6 bases at V and 8 bases at J; junction bases unmatched: 4. This CDR3 is built from 11 residues. CDR1 is DFQATT, CDR2 SNEGSKA, per germline (reference sequence). The CDR3 loop is CSAHRGDEQFF. The CDR3 nucleotides read TGCAGTGCCCACAGGGGAGATGAGCAGTTCTTC.

This clonotype was counted a few times. The chain has TRBV28 and TRBJ2-7; perhaps D is TRBD1 or TRBD2 (5 bases each). Between the trimmed V and J ends, which lost 6 bases and 5 bases, there was a span of 17 bases. The germline CDR1 and CDR2 sequences are MDHEN and SYDVKM. This CDR3 spans 14 amino acids. The CDR3 spells CASSPGLAGHEQYF. CDR3 sequence (DNA): TGTGCCAGCAGCCCAGGGCTAGCAGGCCACGAGCAGTACTTC.